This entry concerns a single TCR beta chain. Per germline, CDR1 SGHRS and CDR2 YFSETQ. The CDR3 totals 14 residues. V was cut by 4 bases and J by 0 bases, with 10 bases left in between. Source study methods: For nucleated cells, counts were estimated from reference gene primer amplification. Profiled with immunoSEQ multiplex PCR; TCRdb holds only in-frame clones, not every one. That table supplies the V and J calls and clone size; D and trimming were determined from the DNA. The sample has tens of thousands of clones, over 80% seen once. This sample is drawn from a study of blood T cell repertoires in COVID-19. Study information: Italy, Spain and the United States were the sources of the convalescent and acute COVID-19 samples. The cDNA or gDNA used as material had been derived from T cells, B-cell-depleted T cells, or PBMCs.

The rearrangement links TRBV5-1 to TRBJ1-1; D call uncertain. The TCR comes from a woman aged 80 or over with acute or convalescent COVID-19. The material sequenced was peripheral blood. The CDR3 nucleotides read TGCGCCAGCAGCAAAACAACAGTGAACACTGAAGCTTTCTTT. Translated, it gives CASSKTTVNTEAFF.